A selection of T cell receptor beta chains follows, all from one sample in a study of cytomegalovirus exposure and HLA in healthy donors. The data were produced by immunoSEQ multiplex PCR, yet TCRdb's version contains in-frame clones alone and is incomplete. The sample yields about 150,000 clones, roughly 81% seen once. What was sequenced was PBMCs. These receptors all stem from a woman aged 18-30 years in good health and CMV-seronegative. Both conserved end residues are part of each CDR3. D genes are given only for firm matches. Clone size, where shown, is once, few, many, or a class for clones that have expanded.

abundance | d_gene | j_gene | v_gene | CDR3aa | CDR3nt
once | TRBD1 | TRBJ1-2 | TRBV28 | CASRTGTGGGYGYTF | TGTGCCAGCAGAACCGGGACAGGGGGCGGCTATGGCTACACCTTC
NA | NA | TRBJ1-4 | TRBV30 | CAWSLRRGGSEKLFF | TGTGCCTGGAGTCTCCGCCGTGGAGGGAGTGAAAAACTGTTTTTT
once | NA | TRBJ2-5 | TRBV6-5 | CASSYEPGHPKETQYF | TGTGCCAGCAGTTACGAACCGGGACACCCAAAGGAGACCCAGTACTTC
NA | TRBD1 | TRBJ2-7 | TRBV28 | CASGQDYEQYF | TGTGCCAGCGGACAGGACTACGAGCAGTACTTC
NA | TRBD1 | TRBJ1-5 | TRBV2 | CASSEGQGEQPQHF | TGTGCCAGCAGTGAGGGACAGGGTGAACAGCCCCAGCATTTT
NA | NA | TRBJ1-3 | TRBV5-1 | CASSLAGPSSGNTIYF | TGCGCCAGCAGCTTGGCTGGGCCAAGCTCTGGAAACACCATATATTTT
NA | TRBD2 | TRBJ2-7 | TRBV7-6 | CASSPRGSGGMYEQYF | TGTGCCAGCAGCCCCCGTGGTAGCGGGGGGATGTACGAGCAGTACTTC
once | TRBD2 | TRBJ2-3 | TRBV5-1 | CASSLGGLAGAGDTQYF | TGCGCCAGCAGCTTGGGGGGACTAGCGGGAGCGGGCGATACGCAGTATTTT
NA | NA | TRBJ2-2 | TRBV4-3 | CASSQLGGTGELFF | TGCGCCAGCAGCCAATTGGGCGGGACCGGAGAGCTGTTTTTT
NA | NA | TRBJ1-1 | TRBV30 | CAWTLGGTNTEAFF | TGTGCCTGGACCTTGGGGGGGACGAACACTGAAGCTTTCTTT
NA | TRBD2 | TRBJ2-5 | TRBV7-2 | CASSLEGLAGASGEETQYF | TGTGCCAGCAGCTTAGAGGGACTAGCGGGGGCCTCAGGGGAAGAGACCCAGTACTTC
NA | NA | TRBJ2-6 | TRBV5-4 | CASTSSSGANVLTF | TGTGCCAGCACTTCGAGCTCTGGGGCCAACGTCCTGACTTTC
NA | NA | TRBJ1-1 | TRBV19 | CASSKRANTEAFF | TGTGCCAGTAGTAAGAGAGCTAACACTGAAGCTTTCTTT
NA | TRBD1 | TRBJ2-3 | TRBV6-5 | CASSSTGGTDTQYF | TGTGCCAGCAGTTCAACAGGGGGCACAGATACGCAGTATTTT
NA | NA | TRBJ2-3 | TRBV4-2 | CASSQGETDTQYF | TGTGCCAGCAGCCAAGGAGAGACAGATACGCAGTATTTT
NA | NA | TRBJ1-4 | TRBV28 | CASSFGGGSDEKLFF | TGTGCCAGCAGTTTCGGGGGAGGGTCGGATGAAAAACTGTTTTTT
NA | NA | TRBJ2-3 | TRBV30 | CAWSGSSAKDTQYF | TGTGCCTGGAGCGGGTCTAGCGCCAAAGATACGCAGTATTTT
few | NA | TRBJ2-3 | TRBV6-5 | CASSNRPGTDTQYF | TGTGCCAGCAGTAACCGGCCGGGGACAGATACGCAGTATTTT
NA | TRBD2 | TRBJ2-7 | TRBV14 | CASSQGPAGFYEQYF | TGTGCCAGCAGCCAAGGTCCAGCGGGGTTTTACGAGCAGTACTTC
NA | NA | TRBJ2-1 | TRBV7-2 | CASSPDRSSYNEQFF | TGTGCCAGCAGCCCAGACCGGAGCTCCTACAATGAGCAGTTCTTC
NA | NA | TRBJ1-5 | TRBV6-5 | CASSFDRSNQPQHF | TGTGCCAGCAGTTTCGACAGGAGCAATCAGCCCCAGCATTTT
NA | NA | TRBJ2-6 | TRBV5-4 | CASSAVRAGANVLTF | TGTGCCAGCAGCGCAGTCAGGGCCGGGGCCAACGTCCTGACTTTC
NA | NA | TRBJ2-5 | TRBV29-1 | CSVELANLDQETQYF | TGCAGCGTTGAATTGGCCAACCTTGACCAAGAGACCCAGTACTTC
NA | TRBD1 | TRBJ2-7 | TRBV23-1 | CANLGQSSYEQYF | TGCGCCAACTTGGGACAGAGCTCCTACGAGCAGTACTTC
NA | TRBD2 | TRBJ2-4 | TRBV19 | CPAGGKTKNIQYF | TGTCCGGCGGGGGGGAAAACCAAAAACATTCAGTACTTC
NA | TRBD2 | TRBJ2-5 | TRBV19 | CASSTRTSGGETQYF | TGTGCCAGTAGTACCCGGACTAGCGGGGGAGAGACCCAGTACTTC
NA | NA | TRBJ2-5 | TRBV7-2 | CASSPVRQETQYF | TGTGCCAGCAGCCCGGTCCGACAAGAGACCCAGTACTTC
NA | NA | TRBJ1-4 | TRBV30 | CAWSPRAGSKLFF | TGTGCCTGGAGTCCCCGGGCGGGCTCGAAACTGTTTTTT
NA | TRBD1 | TRBJ2-3 | TRBV11-3 | CASSLDSSFRDREGTDTQYF | TGTGCCAGCAGCTTAGATTCTTCTTTCCGGGACAGGGAGGGCACAGATACGCAGTATTTT
once | NA | TRBJ2-3 | TRBV9 | CASSVVLTDTQYF | TGTGCCAGCAGCGTAGTACTCACAGATACGCAGTATTTT
NA | NA | TRBJ1-2 | TRBV4-2 | CASNPTGDYYGYTF | TGTGCCAGCAACCCAACGGGGGATTACTATGGCTACACCTTC
NA | NA | TRBJ2-3 | TRBV7-2 | CASSLRRGLTNPNTDTQYF | TGTGCCAGCAGCTTACGTCGTGGACTCACGAACCCGAACACAGATACGCAGTATTTT
NA | NA | TRBJ2-5 | TRBV4-1 | CASSQEFQGKETQYF | TGCGCCAGCAGCCAAGAATTCCAGGGAAAAGAGACCCAGTACTTC
NA | NA | TRBJ2-1 | TRBV5-1 | CASSLADYVRGPTRMQFF | TGCGCCAGCAGCTTGGCCGATTACGTGCGGGGCCCAACAAGGATGCAGTTCTTC
NA | NA | TRBJ2-3 | TRBV5-1 | CASSLRGSDTQYF | TGCGCCAGCAGCTTAAGGGGGTCAGATACGCAGTATTTT
NA | NA | TRBJ1-2 | TRBV5-6 | CASSLGAAANYGYTF | TGTGCCAGCAGCTTGGGGGCAGCGGCTAACTATGGCTACACCTTC
NA | NA | TRBJ2-1 | TRBV2 | CASNLPEVSYNEQFF | TGTGCCAGCAATCTGCCGGAGGTTTCCTACAATGAGCAGTTCTTC
NA | TRBD1 | TRBJ1-5 | TRBV28 | CASSTGQGSQPQHF | TGTGCCAGCAGTACGGGACAGGGTAGTCAGCCCCAGCATTTT
NA | NA | TRBJ2-7 | TRBV5-1 | CASSLAPGSMGEQYF | TGCGCCAGCAGCTTGGCCCCAGGGTCCATGGGCGAGCAGTACTTC
NA | TRBD2 | TRBJ2-2 | TRBV30 | CASYRGSGSGRTGELFF | TGTGCCTCGTACCGAGGAAGCGGGAGTGGTCGCACCGGGGAGCTGTTTTTT
NA | TRBD1 | TRBJ1-1 | TRBV19 | CASRQQTGLNTEAFF | TGTGCCAGTAGACAACAGACAGGGCTGAACACTGAAGCTTTCTTT
NA | NA | TRBJ2-1 | TRBV11-3 | CASSLTGYDNEQFF | TGTGCCAGCAGCTTAACAGGGTACGACAATGAGCAGTTCTTC
NA | NA | TRBJ2-1 | TRBV12-2 | CASRLSSGFSYNEQFF | TGTGCAAGTCGCCTCAGTAGCGGGTTTTCCTACAATGAGCAGTTCTTC
NA | NA | TRBJ2-7 | TRBV7-9 | CASSPLSSSYEQYF | TGTGCCAGCAGCCCGCTTTCGAGCTCCTACGAGCAGTACTTC
few | TRBD2 | TRBJ2-7 | TRBV5-3 | CARTGLAEGYEQYF | TGTGCCAGAACCGGGCTAGCGGAGGGCTACGAGCAGTACTTC
NA | NA | TRBJ1-4 | TRBV5-6 | CASSTVPSTNEKLFF | TGTGCCAGCAGCACAGTTCCTTCAACTAATGAAAAACTGTTTTTT